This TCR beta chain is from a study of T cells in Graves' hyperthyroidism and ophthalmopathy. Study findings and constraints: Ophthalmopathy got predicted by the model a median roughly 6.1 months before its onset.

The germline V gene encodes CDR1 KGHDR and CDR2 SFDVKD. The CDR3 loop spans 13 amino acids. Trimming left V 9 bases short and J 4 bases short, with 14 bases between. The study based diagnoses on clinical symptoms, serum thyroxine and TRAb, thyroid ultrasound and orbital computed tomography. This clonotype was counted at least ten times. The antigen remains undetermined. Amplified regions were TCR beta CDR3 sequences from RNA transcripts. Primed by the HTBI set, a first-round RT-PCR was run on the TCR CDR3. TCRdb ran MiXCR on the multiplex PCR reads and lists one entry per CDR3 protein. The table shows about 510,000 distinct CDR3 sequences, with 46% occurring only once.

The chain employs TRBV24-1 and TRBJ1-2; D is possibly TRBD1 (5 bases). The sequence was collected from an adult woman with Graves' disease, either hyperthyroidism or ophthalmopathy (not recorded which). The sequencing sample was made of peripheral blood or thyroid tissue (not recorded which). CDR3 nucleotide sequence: TGTGCCACCGCTTTGGATGGGGGCTATGGCTACACCTTC. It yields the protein CATALDGGYGYTF.